Listed below are T cell receptor beta chains from one sample, sequenced in a study of blood T cell repertoires in COVID-19. Here immunoSEQ multiplex PCR was the method, and the copy in TCRdb shows in-frame clones only, minus some. Of about 74,000 clones in the sample, 90% are singletons; the top ten hold around 1%. Sequences were obtained from peripheral blood. The source of these receptors is a woman between 50 and 59 years old in a cohort sampled during active COVID-19. Each CDR3 is given with its conserved first and last residue. The D gene is left open where the match is weak. The listing skips clone size in some rows; elsewhere it reads once, few, many or a size class.

j_call v_call d_call clone_size cdr3_nt cdr3_aa
TRBJ2-1 TRBV19 TRBD2 NA TGTGCCAGTAGTTACGGGGGGATCTACAATGAGCAGTTCTTC CASSYGGIYNEQFF
TRBJ1-2 TRBV28 NA NA TGTGCCAGCAGTTTGCGGGGCTCCTATGGCTACACCTTC CASSLRGSYGYTF
TRBJ1-2 TRBV28 NA NA TGTGCCAGCAAGACACCAGTTCCCAACTATGGCTACACCTTC CASKTPVPNYGYTF
TRBJ1-2 TRBV5-1 TRBD1 NA TGCGCCAGCAGCTTGAATCGCGCGGGGACAGGGGGCTATGGCTACACCTTC CASSLNRAGTGGYGYTF
TRBJ2-5 TRBV9 TRBD1 NA TGTGCCAGCAGCGTAGGAGCAGGGGGCCGGGAGACCCAGTACTTC CASSVGAGGRETQYF
TRBJ2-5 TRBV3-1/TRBV3-2 NA NA TGTGCCAGCAGCCAAGTGGGCCCAGCAGAGACCCAGTACTTC CASSQVGPAETQYF
TRBJ2-1 TRBV20-1 TRBD1 NA TGCAGTGCTAGTGGGACAGGTTACAATGAGCAGTTCTTC CSASGTGYNEQFF
TRBJ2-5 TRBV7-7 NA once TGTGCTAGCAGCTTCGGGGACTACCAAGAGACCCAGTACTTC CASSFGDYQETQYF
TRBJ2-1 TRBV28 TRBD1 NA TGTGCCAGCAGTTCCGCCGGGACAGGTTACAATGAGCAGTTCTTC CASSSAGTGYNEQFF
TRBJ2-6 TRBV27 NA NA TGTGCCAGCAAGTTTAGACAGGTTCCCTCTGGGGCCAACGTCCTGACTTTC CASKFRQVPSGANVLTF
TRBJ2-2 TRBV6-5 NA NA TGTGCCAGCATTTGGTCATCCGCGGGGACCGGGGAGCTGTTTTTT CASIWSSAGTGELFF
TRBJ1-1 TRBV30 NA NA TGTGCCTGGAGTAGGAGAGGGGCAGGGGATACTGAAGCTTTCTTT CAWSRRGAGDTEAFF
TRBJ1-2 TRBV27 TRBD1 NA TGTGCCAGCAGTTTTGGGACAGGGGACTATGGCTACACCTTC CASSFGTGDYGYTF
TRBJ2-1 TRBV7-9 NA NA TGTGCCAGCAGACCCCCGAGGGGGAAGGACTACAATGAGCAGTTCTTC CASRPPRGKDYNEQFF
TRBJ1-1 TRBV5-1 NA once TGCGCCAGCAGCCGGCTGCAGGGGACTGAAGCTTTCTTT CASSRLQGTEAFF
TRBJ2-1 TRBV5-1 TRBD1 NA TGCGCCAGCAGCTTGGGTGCGACAGGGGGGAACAATGAGCAGTTCTTC CASSLGATGGNNEQFF
TRBJ1-1 TRBV14 NA NA TGTGCCAGCAGCCAAGAATCCTACACTGAAGCTTTCTTT CASSQESYTEAFF
TRBJ2-7 TRBV6-5 TRBD2 NA TGTGCCAGCAGGGGCATAGCGGGAGGGTGGGAGCAGTACTTC CASRGIAGGWEQYF
TRBJ2-6 TRBV19 NA NA TGTGCCAGTAGTATAGACGGACAGGACTACTCTGGGGCCAACGTCCTGACTTTC CASSIDGQDYSGANVLTF
TRBJ2-1 TRBV12-5 NA NA TGTGCTAGTGGGTCACGACTAGGCTATGAGCAGTTCTTC CASGSRLGYEQFF
TRBJ2-4 TRBV3-1/TRBV3-2 NA NA TGTGCCAGCAGCCAAGGGTCAGGGGAGGGGGCCAAAAACATTCAGTACTTC CASSQGSGEGAKNIQYF
TRBJ1-1 TRBV7-9 NA NA TGTGCCAGCAGCTTACCGACAGCCACTGAAGCTTTCTTT CASSLPTATEAFF
TRBJ1-1 TRBV6-5 TRBD1 NA TGTGCCAGCAGTTACAGAGCAGGGGGCCCTGAAGCTTTCTTT CASSYRAGGPEAFF
TRBJ2-1 TRBV11-3 NA NA TGTGCCAGCAGCTTAGCCCATCCGGACAATGAGCAGTTCTTC CASSLAHPDNEQFF
TRBJ2-7 TRBV3-1/TRBV3-2 TRBD2 NA TGTGCCAGCAGCCCCCAGACTAGCGGGAGTGGGCAGTACTTC CASSPQTSGSGQYF
TRBJ1-3 TRBV28 NA NA TGTGCCAGCAGGAGGTCGTCGGACATCCGCTCTGGAAACACCATATATTTT CASRRSSDIRSGNTIYF
TRBJ1-1 TRBV5-1 TRBD1 NA TGCGCCAGCAGCTTGACAGGGGATCAAGCTTTCTTT CASSLTGDQAFF
TRBJ2-5 TRBV6-1 TRBD2 NA TGTGCCAGCAGTGAAGTCCTAGCGGGAGGGGGGACCCAGTACTTC CASSEVLAGGGTQYF
TRBJ1-1 TRBV13 NA NA TGTGCCAGCAGTCGAGGAGACGACACTGAAGCTTTCTTT CASSRGDDTEAFF
TRBJ1-1 TRBV27 NA NA TGTGCCAGCAGTCCCCAGGAGAGGAGGACTGAAGCTTTCTTT CASSPQERRTEAFF
TRBJ2-5 TRBV7-9 TRBD2 NA TGTGCCAGCAGCCTTAGCGGGAGGGCAACGGCGGAGACCCAGTACTTC CASSLSGRATAETQYF
TRBJ1-1 TRBV27 NA once TGTGCCAGCAGTTTCGGCGGGGGGGGCCCTGAAGCTTTCTTT CASSFGGGGPEAFF
TRBJ2-7 TRBV3-1/TRBV3-2 TRBD1 NA TGTGCCAGCAGCAACGGACAGGGCCCCTACGAGCAGTACTTC CASSNGQGPYEQYF
TRBJ2-3 TRBV7-9 NA NA TGTGCCAGCAGCTCTGCGACTCAGTGGAAGGGCACAGATACGCAGTATTTT CASSSATQWKGTDTQYF
TRBJ2-7 TRBV7-9 TRBD1 few TGTGCCAGCAGCATACTCCGGGACAGCAACTACGAGCAGTACTTC CASSILRDSNYEQYF
TRBJ2-2 TRBV27 NA NA TGTGCCAGCAGTTTATTGAGGGGGGAGCTGTTTTTT CASSLLRGELFF
TRBJ2-3 TRBV9 NA few TGTGCCAGCAGCGTACAGGGTCTGGATACGCAGTATTTT CASSVQGLDTQYF